This record looks at one T cell receptor beta chain sequence and its context. The sample belongs to a study of cytomegalovirus exposure and HLA in healthy donors. The V gene lost 6 bases and the J gene lost 5 bases, with 10 bases spanning the gap. The CDR3 contains 12 residues. CDR1 is MDHEN, CDR2 SYDVKM, per germline. The PCR used 60 Vbeta and 13 Jbeta primers. Sequencing was performed with immunoSEQ multiplex PCR; in TCRdb, only in-frame clones are kept and a portion is missing. This sample carries nearly 200,000 clones, roughly 76% of them seen once, and the ten largest clones take 2% to 2.5%. The specimen sequenced was PBMCs. This receptor was obtained from a woman under 40 in good health and CMV-seropositive. This chain links TRBV28 with TRBJ2-5; weak D call: TRBD2 (6 bases). The CDR3 region has the DNA TGTGCCAGCAGCCCAGGGACTGAGACCCAGTACTTC. Amino acid sequence: CASSPGTETQYF.